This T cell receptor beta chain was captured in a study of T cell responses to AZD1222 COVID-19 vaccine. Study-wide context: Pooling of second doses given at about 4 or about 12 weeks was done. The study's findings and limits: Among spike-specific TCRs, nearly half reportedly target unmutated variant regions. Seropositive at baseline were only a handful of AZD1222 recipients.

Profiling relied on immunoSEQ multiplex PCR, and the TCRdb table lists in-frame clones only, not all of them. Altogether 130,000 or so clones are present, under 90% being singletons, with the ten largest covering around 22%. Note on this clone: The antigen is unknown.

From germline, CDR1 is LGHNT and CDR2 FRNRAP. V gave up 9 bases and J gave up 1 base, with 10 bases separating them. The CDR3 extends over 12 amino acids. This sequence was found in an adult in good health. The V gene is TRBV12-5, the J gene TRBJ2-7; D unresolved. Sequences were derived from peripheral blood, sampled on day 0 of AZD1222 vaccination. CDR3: CARRGYSYEQYF. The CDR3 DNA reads TGTGCTAGGAGAGGTTATTCCTACGAGCAGTACTTC.